This TCR beta chain was recovered during a study of shared clonotypes between healthy human individuals. Study information: Each donor's CD8 memory used one plate, CD8 naive two, each CD4 subset three. Study findings and constraints: On the whole, naive subsets had larger estimated richness than memory subsets had.

The CDR3 is 14 amino acids. Germline-derived CDR1 and CDR2 are MNHNS and SASEGT. V dropped 2 bases and J dropped 3 bases, with 11 bases sitting between them. Over several immunoSEQ plates, each subset's genomic DNA was distributed in even portions. Measured with immunoSEQ multiplex PCR; TCRdb has only the in-frame clones, and not every one. The sample records a few million clones, about 94% being singletons. As concerns this clone: The antigen is not known.

This chain joins TRBV6-1 and TRBJ2-7, with D hard to call. The source is a man aged 18 to 30 in good health. The sequenced material came from naive CD4+ T cells sorted from blood. The subset denotes: CD45RA+ positively selected. CDR3 amino acids: CASSETRGVYEQYF. The CDR3 bases are TGTGCCAGCAGTGAAACGCGCGGAGTCTACGAGCAGTACTTC.